The sequence of this T cell receptor beta chain was determined in a study of cytomegalovirus exposure and HLA in healthy donors. The PCR employed 60 Vbeta primers together with 13 Jbeta primers. Method: immunoSEQ multiplex PCR; TCRdb's copy keeps in-frame clones and lacks some. The repertoire includes 120,000 to 150,000 clones, roughly four fifths of them detected once, and 3.2% sits in the top ten. This clone has more than one count but fewer than ten. CDR1 is GTSNPN and CDR2 is SVGIG in the germline V gene (reference sequence). The CDR3 spans 14 residues. V was clipped by 4 bases and J by 0 bases, with 13 bases between them.

The material sequenced was PBMCs. The sequence derives from a man in his late teens or twenties in good health and CMV-seropositive. This sequence joins TRBV30 and TRBJ2-7, with D tentatively TRBD1 (6 bases). CDR3 coding DNA: TGTGCCTGGACTTTAAGGGGACACTCCTACGAGCAGTACTTC. Protein sequence: CAWTLRGHSYEQYF.